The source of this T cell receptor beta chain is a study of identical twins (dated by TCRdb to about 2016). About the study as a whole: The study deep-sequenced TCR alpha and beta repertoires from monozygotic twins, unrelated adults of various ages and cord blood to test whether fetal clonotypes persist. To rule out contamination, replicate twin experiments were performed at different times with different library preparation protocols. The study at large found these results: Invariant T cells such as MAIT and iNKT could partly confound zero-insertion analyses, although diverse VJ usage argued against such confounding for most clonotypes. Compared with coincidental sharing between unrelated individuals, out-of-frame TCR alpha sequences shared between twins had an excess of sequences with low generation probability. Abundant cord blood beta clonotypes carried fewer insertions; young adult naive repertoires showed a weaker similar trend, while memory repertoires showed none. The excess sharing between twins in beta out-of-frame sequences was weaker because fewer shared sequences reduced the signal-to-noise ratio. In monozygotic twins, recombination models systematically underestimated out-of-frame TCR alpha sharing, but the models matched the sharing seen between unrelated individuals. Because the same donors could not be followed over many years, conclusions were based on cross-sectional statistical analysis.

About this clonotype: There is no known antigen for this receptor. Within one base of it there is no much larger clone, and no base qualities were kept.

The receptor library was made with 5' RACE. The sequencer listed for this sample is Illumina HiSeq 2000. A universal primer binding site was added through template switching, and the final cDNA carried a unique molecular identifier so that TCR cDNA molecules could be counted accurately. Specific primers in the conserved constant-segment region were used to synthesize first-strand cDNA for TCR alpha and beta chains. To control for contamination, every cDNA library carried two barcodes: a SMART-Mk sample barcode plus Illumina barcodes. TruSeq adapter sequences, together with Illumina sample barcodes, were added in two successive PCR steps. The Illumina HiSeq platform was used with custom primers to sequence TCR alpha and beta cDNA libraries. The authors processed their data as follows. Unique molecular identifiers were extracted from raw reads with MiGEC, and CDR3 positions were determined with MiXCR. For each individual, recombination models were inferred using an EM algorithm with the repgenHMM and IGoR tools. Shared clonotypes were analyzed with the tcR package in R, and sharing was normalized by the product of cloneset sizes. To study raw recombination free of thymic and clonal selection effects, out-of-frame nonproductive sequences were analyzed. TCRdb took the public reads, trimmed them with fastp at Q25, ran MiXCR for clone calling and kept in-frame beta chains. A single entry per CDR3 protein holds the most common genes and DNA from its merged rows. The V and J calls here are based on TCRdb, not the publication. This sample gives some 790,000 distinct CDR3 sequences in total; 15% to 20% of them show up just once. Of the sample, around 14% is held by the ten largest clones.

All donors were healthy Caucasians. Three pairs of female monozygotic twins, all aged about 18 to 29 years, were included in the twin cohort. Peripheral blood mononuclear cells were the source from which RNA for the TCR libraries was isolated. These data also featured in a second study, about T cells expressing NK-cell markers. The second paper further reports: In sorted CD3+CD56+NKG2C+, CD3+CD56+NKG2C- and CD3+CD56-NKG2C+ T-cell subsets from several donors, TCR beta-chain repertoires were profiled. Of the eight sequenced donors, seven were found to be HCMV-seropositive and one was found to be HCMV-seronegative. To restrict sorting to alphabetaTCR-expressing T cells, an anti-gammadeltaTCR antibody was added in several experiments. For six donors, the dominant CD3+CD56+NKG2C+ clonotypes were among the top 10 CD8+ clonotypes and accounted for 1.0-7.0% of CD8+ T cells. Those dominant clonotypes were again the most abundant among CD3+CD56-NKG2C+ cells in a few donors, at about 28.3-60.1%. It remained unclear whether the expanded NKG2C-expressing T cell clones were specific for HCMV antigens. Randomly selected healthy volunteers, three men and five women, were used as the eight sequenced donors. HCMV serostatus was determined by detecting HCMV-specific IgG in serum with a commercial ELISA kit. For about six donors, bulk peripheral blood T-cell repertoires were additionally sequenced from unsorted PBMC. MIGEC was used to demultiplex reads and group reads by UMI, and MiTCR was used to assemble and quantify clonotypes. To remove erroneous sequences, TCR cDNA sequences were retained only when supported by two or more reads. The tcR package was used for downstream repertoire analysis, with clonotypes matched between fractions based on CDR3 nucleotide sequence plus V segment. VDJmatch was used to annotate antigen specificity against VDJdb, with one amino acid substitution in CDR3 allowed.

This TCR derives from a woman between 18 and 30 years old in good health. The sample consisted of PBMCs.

The nucleotide sequence reads TGTGCCAGCAGCTCCGACAGAGAGCAAGAGACCCAGTACTTC. Protein translation: CASSSDREQETQYF. This receptor chain uses TRBV7-9 and TRBJ2-5, and TRBD1 may be the D gene, going by 5 matching bases. Per the germline V gene (reference sequence), SEHNR is the CDR1 and FQNEAQ is the CDR2. CDR3 length: 14 amino acids, cysteine to phenylalanine. Only the CDR3 region is kept as DNA, spanning 42 bases read in frame from base 1. The junction shows trimming of 4 bases on V and 2 bases on J, plus 11 bases between the germline ends.